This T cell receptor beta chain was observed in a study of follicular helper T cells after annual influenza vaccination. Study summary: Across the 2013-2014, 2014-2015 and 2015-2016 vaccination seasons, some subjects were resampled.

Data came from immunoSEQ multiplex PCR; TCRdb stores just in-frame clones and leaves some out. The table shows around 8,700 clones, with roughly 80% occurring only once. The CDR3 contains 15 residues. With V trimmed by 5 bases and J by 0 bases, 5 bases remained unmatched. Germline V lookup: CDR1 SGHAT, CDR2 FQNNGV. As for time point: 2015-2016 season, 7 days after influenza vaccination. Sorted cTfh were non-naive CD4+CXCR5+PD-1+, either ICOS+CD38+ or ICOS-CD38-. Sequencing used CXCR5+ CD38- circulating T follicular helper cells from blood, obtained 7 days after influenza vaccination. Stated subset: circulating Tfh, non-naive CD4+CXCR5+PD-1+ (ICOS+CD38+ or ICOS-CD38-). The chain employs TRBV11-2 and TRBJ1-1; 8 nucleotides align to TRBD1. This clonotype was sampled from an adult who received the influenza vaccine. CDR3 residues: CASSARDRLNTEAFF. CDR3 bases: TGTGCCAGCAGCGCCCGGGACAGGTTGAACACTGAAGCTTTCTTT.